A selection of T cell receptor beta chains follows, all from one sample in a study of T cell responses to AZD1222 COVID-19 vaccine. TCRdb's copy holds only in-frame clones and misses some; the assay was immunoSEQ multiplex PCR. The sample gives 150,000 to 200,000 clones, 92% of which show up once; 1.3% is in the top ten. The sample consisted of peripheral blood, taken 28 days after the second AZD1222 dose. These receptors all stem from an adult who received the AZD1222 COVID-19 vaccine. Each CDR3 is given with its conserved first and last residue. D genes are given only for firm matches. Part of the rows lack a size; the others show once, few, many or a class for expanded clones.

D | J | length | size | V | CDR3 | DNA
- | TRBJ1-5 | 14 | once | TRBV10-3 | CAIRADTFGQPQHF | TGTGCCATCAGAGCAGACACTTTTGGTCAGCCCCAGCATTTT
- | TRBJ2-5 | 16 | - | TRBV15 | CATSRGLLAGRETQYF | TGTGCCACCAGCAGAGGTCTTTTGGCAGGGCGAGAGACCCAGTACTTC
- | TRBJ1-2 | 17 | - | TRBV3-1/TRBV3-2 | CASSQDFSGLGGYGYTF | TGTGCCAGCAGCCAAGATTTTTCTGGCTTGGGTGGCTATGGCTACACCTTC
TRBD2 | TRBJ2-5 | 16 | - | TRBV7-2 | CASSPRTSGAQETQYF | TGTGCCAGCAGCCCGCGGACTAGCGGGGCCCAAGAGACCCAGTACTTC
TRBD1 | TRBJ1-1 | 14 | - | TRBV18 | CASSSGQQNTEAFF | TGTGCCAGCTCCTCGGGACAGCAGAACACTGAAGCTTTCTTT
- | TRBJ1-2 | 13 | - | TRBV27 | CASSLRAVGGYTF | TGTGCCAGCTCGTTAAGGGCAGTAGGTGGCTACACCTTC
- | TRBJ1-1 | 12 | - | TRBV12-3/TRBV12-4 | CASILGGTEAFF | TGTGCCAGCATATTAGGGGGGACTGAAGCTTTCTTT
- | TRBJ1-6 | 14 | - | TRBV25-1 | CASSENRDIPPLHF | TGTGCCAGCAGTGAGAACAGGGACATTCCACCCCTCCACTTT
- | TRBJ1-1 | 10 | once | TRBV20-1 | CSAREAEAFF | TGCAGTGCTAGAGAAGCTGAAGCTTTCTTT
TRBD1 | TRBJ1-2 | 15 | - | TRBV6-6 | CASSDGTEHPYGYTF | TGTGCCAGCAGTGATGGGACAGAGCATCCCTATGGCTACACCTTC
- | TRBJ2-1 | 13 | - | TRBV29-1 | CSIRDFSYNEQFF | TGCAGTATCCGGGACTTCTCCTACAATGAGCAGTTCTTC
- | TRBJ1-1 | 11 | - | TRBV29-1 | CSVDRGTEAFF | TGCAGCGTTGACAGGGGCACTGAAGCTTTCTTT
TRBD2 | TRBJ2-3 | 16 | - | TRBV5-6 | CASSFSGGSRTDTQYF | TGTGCCAGCAGCTTTAGCGGGGGTAGTAGGACAGATACGCAGTATTTT
- | TRBJ2-2 | 14 | - | TRBV4-2 | CATAMGADTGELFF | TGTGCCACCGCGATGGGGGCAGACACCGGGGAGCTGTTTTTT
- | TRBJ1-1 | 11 | once | TRBV2 | CASKGGTEAFF | TGTGCCAGCAAAGGGGGGACTGAAGCTTTCTTT
TRBD1 | TRBJ2-7 | 16 | - | TRBV11-2 | CASSLDPTGSSYEQYF | TGTGCCAGCAGCTTAGATCCGACAGGGAGCTCCTACGAGCAGTACTTC
- | TRBJ1-2 | 14 | - | TRBV19 | CASSIRGEAPAYTF | TGTGCCAGTAGTATACGGGGAGAGGCTCCTGCCTACACCTTC
- | TRBJ2-4 | 13 | - | TRBV11-2 | CASSLDPRNIQYF | TGTGCCAGCAGCTTAGATCCCAGAAACATTCAGTACTTC
TRBD2 | TRBJ2-7 | 17 | - | TRBV11-2 | CASSLALAGGMSYEQYF | TGTGCCAGCAGCTTAGCACTAGCGGGAGGGATGAGCTACGAGCAGTACTTC
TRBD2 | TRBJ2-7 | 14 | - | TRBV19 | CASSDGGGTYEQYF | TGTGCCAGTAGTGATGGGGGGGGAACCTACGAGCAGTACTTC
- | TRBJ2-1 | 15 | - | TRBV5-1 | CASSLSGANGNEQFF | TGCGCCAGCAGCCTATCGGGGGCCAACGGCAATGAGCAGTTCTTC
- | TRBJ2-1 | 14 | - | TRBV18 | CASSPEQSYNEQFF | TGTGCCAGCTCACCAGAACAGAGCTACAATGAGCAGTTCTTC
- | TRBJ1-5 | 19 | - | TRBV6-4 | CASSESHRQDVVGYQPQHF | TGTGCCAGCAGTGAATCCCACAGACAGGACGTAGTAGGGTATCAGCCCCAGCATTTT
TRBD1 | TRBJ2-2 | 16 | - | TRBV18 | CASSPTDRANTGELFF | TGTGCCAGCTCACCAACGGACAGGGCGAACACCGGGGAGCTGTTTTTT
- | TRBJ2-5 | 11 | - | TRBV19 | CASSMKETQYF | TGTGCCAGTAGTATGAAAGAGACCCAGTACTTC
- | TRBJ1-2 | 13 | - | TRBV7-9 | CASERRGGHGYTF | TGTGCCAGCGAACGGAGGGGGGGCCATGGCTACACCTTC
- | TRBJ1-1 | 15 | - | TRBV27 | CASSEYRDRDTEAFF | TGTGCCAGCAGCGAATACCGGGACCGGGACACTGAAGCTTTCTTT
- | TRBJ1-4 | 16 | - | TRBV6-5 | CASSFTSGATNEKLFF | TGTGCCAGCAGTTTCACGTCAGGGGCGACTAATGAAAAACTGTTTTTT
- | TRBJ1-1 | 15 | - | TRBV3-1/TRBV3-2 | CASSQGQGILTEAFF | TGTGCCAGCAGCCAAGGTCAGGGGATCTTGACTGAAGCTTTCTTT
TRBD1 | TRBJ2-2 | 14 | once | TRBV11-2 | CASKGQGETGELFF | TGTGCCAGCAAAGGACAGGGTGAAACCGGGGAGCTGTTTTTT
TRBD1 | TRBJ1-3 | 15 | - | TRBV30 | CAWDRQGRSGNTIYF | TGTGCCTGGGACCGACAGGGGCGTTCTGGAAACACCATATATTTT
- | TRBJ1-2 | 14 | - | TRBV6-5 | CASRVGGSNYGYTF | TGTGCCAGCAGAGTAGGAGGGTCTAACTATGGCTACACCTTC
- | TRBJ2-7 | 17 | - | TRBV7-2 | CASSLVGGRAPPYEQYF | TGTGCCAGCAGCTTAGTCGGTGGGCGGGCTCCTCCCTACGAGCAGTACTTC
- | TRBJ2-2 | 17 | few | TRBV1 | CTSSLLQRGVLTGELFF | TGCACCAGCAGCCTCCTACAGCGGGGGGTGTTGACCGGGGAGCTGTTTTTT
TRBD1 | TRBJ1-5 | 15 | - | TRBV6-5 | CASSPDTGGNQPQHF | TGTGCCAGCAGCCCCGATACAGGGGGCAATCAGCCCCAGCATTTT